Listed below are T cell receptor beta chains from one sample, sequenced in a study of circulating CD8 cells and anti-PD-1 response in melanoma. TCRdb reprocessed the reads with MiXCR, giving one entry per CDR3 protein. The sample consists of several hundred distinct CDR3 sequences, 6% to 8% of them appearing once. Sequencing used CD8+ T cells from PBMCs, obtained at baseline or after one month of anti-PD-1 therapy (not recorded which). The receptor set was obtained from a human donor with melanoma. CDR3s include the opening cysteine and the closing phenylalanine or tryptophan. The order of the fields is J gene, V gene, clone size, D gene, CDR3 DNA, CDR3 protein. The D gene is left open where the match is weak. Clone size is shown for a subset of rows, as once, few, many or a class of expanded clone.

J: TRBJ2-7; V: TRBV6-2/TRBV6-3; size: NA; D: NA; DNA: TGTGCCAGCAGTTATCGGCAGATCTACGAGCAGTACTTC; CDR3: CASSYRQIYEQYF
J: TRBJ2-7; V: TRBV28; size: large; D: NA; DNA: TGTGCCAGCAGCTACCCGGGGGACATTAACTCCTACGAGCAGTACTTC; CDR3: CASSYPGDINSYEQYF
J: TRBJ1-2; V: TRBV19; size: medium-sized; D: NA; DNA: TGTGCCAGTAGTATTCTCTCGGGGCTCTATGGCTACACCTTC; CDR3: CASSILSGLYGYTF
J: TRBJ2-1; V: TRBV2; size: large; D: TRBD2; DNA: TGTGCCAGAGGGGTTAGCGGGGTCTACAATGAGCAGTTCTTC; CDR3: CARGVSGVYNEQFF
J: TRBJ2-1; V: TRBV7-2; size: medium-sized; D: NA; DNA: TGTGCCAGCAGCTTAGCGGGGCTAGGCGGGGGCCCTTTAAATGAGCAGTTCTTC; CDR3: CASSLAGLGGGPLNEQFF
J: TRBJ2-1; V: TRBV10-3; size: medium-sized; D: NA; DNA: TGTGCCATCAGTGAGCTGGGATCCAATGAGCAGTTCTTC; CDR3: CAISELGSNEQFF
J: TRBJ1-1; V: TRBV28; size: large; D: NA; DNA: TGTGCCAGCAGTTTATCCGACAGGCAGAACACTGAAGCTTTCTTT; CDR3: CASSLSDRQNTEAFF
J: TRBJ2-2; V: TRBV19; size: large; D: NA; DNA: TGTGCCAGTAGTATAGGGCAGAACACCGGGGAGCTGTTTTTT; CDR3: CASSIGQNTGELFF
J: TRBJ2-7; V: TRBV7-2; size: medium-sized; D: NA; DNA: TGTGCCAGCAGCTTAGATGACAGCTTCTACGAGCAGTACTTC; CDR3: CASSLDDSFYEQYF
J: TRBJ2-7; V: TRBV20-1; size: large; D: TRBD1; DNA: TGCAGTGCTAGGCACAGGGGCTCCTACGAGCAGTACTTC; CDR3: CSARHRGSYEQYF
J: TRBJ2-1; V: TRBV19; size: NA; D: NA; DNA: TGTGCCAGTAGTATAGATTCGGCGTTGAGAGGGTACAGTGAGCAGTTCTTC; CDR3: CASSIDSALRGYSEQFF
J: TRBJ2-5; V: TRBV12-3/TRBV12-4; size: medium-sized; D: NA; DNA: TGTGCCAGCAGTCCCCGCGGACAGAACCAAGAGACCCAGTACTTC; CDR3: CASSPRGQNQETQYF
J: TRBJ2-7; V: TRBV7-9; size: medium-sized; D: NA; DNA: TGTGCCAGCAGGAGTGAACAGGTGTACGAGCAGTACTTC; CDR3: CASRSEQVYEQYF
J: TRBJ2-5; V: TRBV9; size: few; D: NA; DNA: TGTGCCAGCAGCGTGGGATCCGGGGAGACCCAGTACTTC; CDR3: CASSVGSGETQYF
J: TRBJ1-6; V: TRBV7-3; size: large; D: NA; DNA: TGTGCCAGCAGCTTAATTGGGTCCAATTCACCCCTCCACTTT; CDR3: CASSLIGSNSPLHF
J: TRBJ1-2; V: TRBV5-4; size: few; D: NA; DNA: TGTGCCAGCAGTCAGATTTCGTCGCAGACTAACTATGGCTACACCTTC; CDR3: CASSQISSQTNYGYTF
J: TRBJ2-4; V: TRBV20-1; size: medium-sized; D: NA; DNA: TGCAGTGCTAGGGTGAGGGACAAAAACATTCAGTACTTC; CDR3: CSARVRDKNIQYF
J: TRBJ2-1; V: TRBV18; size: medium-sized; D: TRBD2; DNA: TGTGCCAGCTCACCAACCCCGGGGGGATCCCCTAATGAGCAGTTCTTC; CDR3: CASSPTPGGSPNEQFF
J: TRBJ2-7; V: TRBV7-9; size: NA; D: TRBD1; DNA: TGTGCCAGCAGCGTAGGACAGGGTAAGGGTCCCTACGAGCAGTACTTC; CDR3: CASSVGQGKGPYEQYF
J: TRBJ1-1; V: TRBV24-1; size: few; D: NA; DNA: TGTGCCACCAGTGATTTCCCGGGAACTGAAGCTTTCTTT; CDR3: CATSDFPGTEAFF
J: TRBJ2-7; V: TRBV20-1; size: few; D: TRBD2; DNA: TGCAGTGCTAAGCGGGACTACCTGTACGAGCAGTACTTC; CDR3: CSAKRDYLYEQYF
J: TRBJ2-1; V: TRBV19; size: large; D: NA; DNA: TGTGCCAGTAGAATCGACCCGAGCTCCTACAATGAGCAGTTCTTC; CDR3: CASRIDPSSYNEQFF
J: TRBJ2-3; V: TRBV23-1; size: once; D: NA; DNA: TGCGCCAGCAGCCAACACCCCCGCGTGCTTTGCACAGATACGCAGTACTTT; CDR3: CASSQHPRVLCTDTQYF
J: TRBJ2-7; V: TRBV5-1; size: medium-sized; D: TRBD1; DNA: TGCGCCAGCAGCTATTCCGGGACAGGGGAGCGGGAGCAGTACTTC; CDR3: CASSYSGTGEREQYF
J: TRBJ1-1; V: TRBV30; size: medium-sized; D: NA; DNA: TGTGCCTGGTGGGGGGCGGCTGAAGCTTTCTTT; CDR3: CAWWGAAEAFF
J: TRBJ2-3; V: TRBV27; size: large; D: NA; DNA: TGTGCCAGCAGTTTATTTTCGCCAGATACGCAGTATTTT; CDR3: CASSLFSPDTQYF
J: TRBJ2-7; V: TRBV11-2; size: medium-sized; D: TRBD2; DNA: TGTGCCAGCAGCTTAAGCGGCGGGGGGGGTTACGAGCAGTACTTC; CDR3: CASSLSGGGGYEQYF
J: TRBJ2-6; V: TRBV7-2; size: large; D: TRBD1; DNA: TGTGCCAGCAGCTTTTCAGGGGGCGCTGATGGGGCCAACGTCCTGACTTTC; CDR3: CASSFSGGADGANVLTF
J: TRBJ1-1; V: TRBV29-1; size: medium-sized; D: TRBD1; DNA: TGCAGCGTTCCTCCACAGGGGGAGAACACTGAAGCTTTCTTT; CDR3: CSVPPQGENTEAFF
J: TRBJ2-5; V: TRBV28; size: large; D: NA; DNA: TGTGCCAGCAGTTTAGGGGGACAGGGGCGAGTAACGGGACTAGCGGACCAAGAGACCCAGTACTTC; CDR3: CASSLGGQGRVTGLADQETQYF
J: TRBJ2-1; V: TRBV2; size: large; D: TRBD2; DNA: TGTGCCAGCAGCGATAGACTAGCGGGCTACAATGAGCAGTTCTTC; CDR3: CASSDRLAGYNEQFF
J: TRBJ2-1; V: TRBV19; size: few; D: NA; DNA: TGTGCCAGTAGTCCAACCTCGACCGGGGAGCAGTTCTTC; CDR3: CASSPTSTGEQFF
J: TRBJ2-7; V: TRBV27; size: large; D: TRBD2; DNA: TGTGCCAGCAGTCTTACTAGCGGATCCTACGAGCAGTACTTC; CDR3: CASSLTSGSYEQYF
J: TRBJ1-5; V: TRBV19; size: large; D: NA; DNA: TGTGCCAGTAGTATACGGCTCGGTAATCAGCCCCAGCATTTT; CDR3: CASSIRLGNQPQHF
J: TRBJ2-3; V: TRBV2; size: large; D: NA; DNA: TGTGCCAGCAGTCCCTGGACCGCAGGGAACACAGATACGCAGTATTTT; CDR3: CASSPWTAGNTDTQYF
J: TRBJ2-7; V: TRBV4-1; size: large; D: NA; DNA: TGCGCCAGCAGCCAAGATAAGGACCAGGGTGGAGAGCAGTACTTC; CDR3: CASSQDKDQGGEQYF
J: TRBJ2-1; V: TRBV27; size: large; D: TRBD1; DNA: TGTGCCAGCAGTCCCAGGACAGGGGTCAATGAGCAGTTCTTC; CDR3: CASSPRTGVNEQFF
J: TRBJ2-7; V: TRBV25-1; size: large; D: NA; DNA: TGTGCCAGCAGTGAATTAGGGGCTCTGACAGGAACTTACGAGCAGTACTTC; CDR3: CASSELGALTGTYEQYF
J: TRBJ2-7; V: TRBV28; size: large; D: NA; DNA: TGTGCCAGCAGCGTTACCCAGCAGTACTTC; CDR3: CASSVTQQYF
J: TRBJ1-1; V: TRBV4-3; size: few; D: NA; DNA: TGCGCCAGCAGCCCAGAGATGAACACTGAAGCTTTCTTT; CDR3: CASSPEMNTEAFF
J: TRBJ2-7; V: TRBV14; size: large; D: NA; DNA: TGTGCCAGCAGCTTATCGTCGCCAGGGACACGCTCCTACGAGCAGTACTTC; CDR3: CASSLSSPGTRSYEQYF
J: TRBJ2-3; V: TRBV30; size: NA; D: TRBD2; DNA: TGTGCCTGGAATAGGGGCGGGGGGCCCACAGATACGCAGTATTTT; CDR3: CAWNRGGGPTDTQYF
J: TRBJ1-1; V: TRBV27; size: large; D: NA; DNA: TGTGCCAGCAGACCCGCCGGTGGCAGTGAAGCTTTCTTT; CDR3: CASRPAGGSEAFF
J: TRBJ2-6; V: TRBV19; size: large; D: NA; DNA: TGTGCCAGTAGGGACTTATTGACGTCTGGGGCCAACGTCCTGACTTTC; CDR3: CASRDLLTSGANVLTF
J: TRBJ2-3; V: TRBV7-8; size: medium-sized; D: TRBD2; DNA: TGTGCCAGCAGCTTTCGACTAGCGGGAGTAGATACGCAGTATTTT; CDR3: CASSFRLAGVDTQYF
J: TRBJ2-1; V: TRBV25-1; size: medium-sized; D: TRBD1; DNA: TGTGCCAGCAGTTCCGGGACAGGGGTCTACAATGAGCAGTTCTTC; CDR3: CASSSGTGVYNEQFF
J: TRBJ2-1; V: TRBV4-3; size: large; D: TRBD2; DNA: TGCGCCAGCAGCTTTGGGGGACTAGCGGGCCTCGGCTCCTACAATGAGCAGTTCTTC; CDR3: CASSFGGLAGLGSYNEQFF
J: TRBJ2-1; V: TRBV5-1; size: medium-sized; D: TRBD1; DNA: TGCGCCAGCAGCTTGGCCGAGGACAGGGGTAATGAGCAGTTCTTC; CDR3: CASSLAEDRGNEQFF
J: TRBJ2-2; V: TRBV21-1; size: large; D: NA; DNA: TGTGCCAGCAGCAGCCGTCGAGTTCCAAGGAACACCGGGGAGCTGTTTTTT; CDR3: CASSSRRVPRNTGELFF
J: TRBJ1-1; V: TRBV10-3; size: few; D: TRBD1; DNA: TGTGCCATCAGTGCCCAGTCGGTGGACAGGCAGAACACTGAAGCTTTCTTT; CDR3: CAISAQSVDRQNTEAFF
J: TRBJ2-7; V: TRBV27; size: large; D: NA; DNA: TGTGCCAGCAGACGATTAGGTACCTACGAGCAGTACTTC; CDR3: CASRRLGTYEQYF
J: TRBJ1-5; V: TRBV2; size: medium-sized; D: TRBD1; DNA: TGTGCCAGCAGGGCCACAGGGGGCTGGGATCAGCCCCAGCATTTT; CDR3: CASRATGGWDQPQHF
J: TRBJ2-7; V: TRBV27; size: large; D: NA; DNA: TGTGCCAGCAGTTCGAGGGACGGTACCTACGAGCAGTACTTC; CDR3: CASSSRDGTYEQYF
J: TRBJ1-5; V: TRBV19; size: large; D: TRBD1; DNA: TGTGCCAGTAGTGCTGGGGACAGGAGCTTCAATCAGCCCCAGCATTTT; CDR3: CASSAGDRSFNQPQHF
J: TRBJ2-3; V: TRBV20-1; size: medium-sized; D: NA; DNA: TGCAGTGCTACTCCAAGTGGAGAGGTGGGCACAGATACGCAGTATTTT; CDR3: CSATPSGEVGTDTQYF